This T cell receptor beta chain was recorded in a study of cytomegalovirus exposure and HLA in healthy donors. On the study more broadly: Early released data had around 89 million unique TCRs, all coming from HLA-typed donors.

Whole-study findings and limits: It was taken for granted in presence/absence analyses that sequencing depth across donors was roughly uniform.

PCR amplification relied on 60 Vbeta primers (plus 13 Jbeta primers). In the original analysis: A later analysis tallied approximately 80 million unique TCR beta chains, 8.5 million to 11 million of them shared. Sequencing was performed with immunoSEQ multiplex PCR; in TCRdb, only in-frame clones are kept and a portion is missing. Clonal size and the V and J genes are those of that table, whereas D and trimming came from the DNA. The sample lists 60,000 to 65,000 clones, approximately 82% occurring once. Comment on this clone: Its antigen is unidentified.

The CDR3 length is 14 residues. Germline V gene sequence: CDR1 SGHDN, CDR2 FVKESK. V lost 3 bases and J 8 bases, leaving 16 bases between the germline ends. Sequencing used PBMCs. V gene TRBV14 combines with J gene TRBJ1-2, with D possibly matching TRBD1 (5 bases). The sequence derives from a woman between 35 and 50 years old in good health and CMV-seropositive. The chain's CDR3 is CASSQFGGAWGYTF. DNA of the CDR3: TGTGCCAGCAGCCAGTTTGGAGGGGCTTGGGGCTACACCTTC.